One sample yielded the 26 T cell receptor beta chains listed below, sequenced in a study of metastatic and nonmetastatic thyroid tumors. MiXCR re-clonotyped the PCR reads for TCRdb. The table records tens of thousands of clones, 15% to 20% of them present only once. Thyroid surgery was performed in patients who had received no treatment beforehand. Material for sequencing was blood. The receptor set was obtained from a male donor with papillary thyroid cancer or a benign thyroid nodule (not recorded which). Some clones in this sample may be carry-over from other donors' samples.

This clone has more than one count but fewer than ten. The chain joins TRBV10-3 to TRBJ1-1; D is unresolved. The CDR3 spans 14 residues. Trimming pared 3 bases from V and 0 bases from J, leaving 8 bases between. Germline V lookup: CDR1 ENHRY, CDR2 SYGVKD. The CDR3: CAISDRGLNTEAFF. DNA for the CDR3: TGTGCCATCAGTGACCGGGGTCTGAACACTGAAGCTTTCTTT.

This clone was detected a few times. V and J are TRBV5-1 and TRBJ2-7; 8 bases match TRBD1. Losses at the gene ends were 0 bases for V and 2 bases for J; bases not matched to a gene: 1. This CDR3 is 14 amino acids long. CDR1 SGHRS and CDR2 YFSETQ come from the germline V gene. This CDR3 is CASSLGDRPYEQYF. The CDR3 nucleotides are TGCGCCAGCAGCTTGGGGGACAGGCCCTACGAGCAGTACTTC.

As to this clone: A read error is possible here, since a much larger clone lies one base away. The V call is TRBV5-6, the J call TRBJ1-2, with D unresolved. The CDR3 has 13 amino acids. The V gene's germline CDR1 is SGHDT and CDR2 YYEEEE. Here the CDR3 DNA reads TGTGCCAGCAGCTTGTCCCATCTGAAGGGCCACAACTTC. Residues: CASSLSHLKGHNF. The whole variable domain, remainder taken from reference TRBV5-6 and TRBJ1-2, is DAGVTQSPTHLIKTRGQQVTLRCSPKSGHDTVSWYQQALGQGPQFIFQYYEEEERQRGNFPDRFSGHQFPNYSSELNVNALLLGDSALYLCASSLSHLKGHNFGSGTRLTVV.

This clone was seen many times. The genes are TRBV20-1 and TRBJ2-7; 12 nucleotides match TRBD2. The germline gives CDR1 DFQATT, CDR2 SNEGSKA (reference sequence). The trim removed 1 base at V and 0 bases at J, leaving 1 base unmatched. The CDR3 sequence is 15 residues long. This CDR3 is CSARGLAGDSYEQYF. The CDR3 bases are TGCAGTGCTAGAGGACTAGCGGGGGACTCCTACGAGCAGTACTTC.

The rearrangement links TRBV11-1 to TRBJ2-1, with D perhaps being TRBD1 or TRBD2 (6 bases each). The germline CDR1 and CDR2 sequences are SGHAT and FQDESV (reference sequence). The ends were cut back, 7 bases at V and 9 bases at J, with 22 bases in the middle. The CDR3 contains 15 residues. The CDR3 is CASIGGGWGDGEQFF. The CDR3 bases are TGTGCCAGCATCGGAGGGGGTTGGGGTGACGGTGAGCAGTTCTTC.

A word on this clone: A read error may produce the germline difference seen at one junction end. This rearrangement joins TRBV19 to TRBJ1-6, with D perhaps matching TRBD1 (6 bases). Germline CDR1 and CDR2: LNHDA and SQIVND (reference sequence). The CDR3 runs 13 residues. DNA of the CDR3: TGTGCCACTAGTCCGAGGGGGGATTCACCCCTCCACTTT. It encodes CATSPRGDSPLHF.

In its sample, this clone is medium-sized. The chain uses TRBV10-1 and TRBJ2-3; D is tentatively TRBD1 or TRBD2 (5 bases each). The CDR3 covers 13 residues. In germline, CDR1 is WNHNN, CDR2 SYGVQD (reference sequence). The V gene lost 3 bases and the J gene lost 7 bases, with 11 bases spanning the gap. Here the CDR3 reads CASSETGLNTQYF. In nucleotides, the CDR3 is TGCGCCAGCAGTGAAACGGGGCTCAATACGCAGTATTTT.

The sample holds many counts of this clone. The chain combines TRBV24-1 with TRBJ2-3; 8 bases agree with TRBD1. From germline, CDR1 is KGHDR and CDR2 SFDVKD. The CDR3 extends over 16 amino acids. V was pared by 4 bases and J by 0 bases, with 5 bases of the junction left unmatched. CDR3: CATSDPTGVSTDTQYF. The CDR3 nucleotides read TGTGCCACCAGTGACCCGACAGGGGTGAGCACAGATACGCAGTATTTT.

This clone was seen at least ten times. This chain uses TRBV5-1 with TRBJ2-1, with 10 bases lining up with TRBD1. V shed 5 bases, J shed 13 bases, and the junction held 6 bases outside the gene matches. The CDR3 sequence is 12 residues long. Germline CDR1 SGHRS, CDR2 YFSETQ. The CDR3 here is CASRQTGGHQFF. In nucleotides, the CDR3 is TGCGCCAGCAGACAGACAGGGGGCCATCAGTTCTTC.

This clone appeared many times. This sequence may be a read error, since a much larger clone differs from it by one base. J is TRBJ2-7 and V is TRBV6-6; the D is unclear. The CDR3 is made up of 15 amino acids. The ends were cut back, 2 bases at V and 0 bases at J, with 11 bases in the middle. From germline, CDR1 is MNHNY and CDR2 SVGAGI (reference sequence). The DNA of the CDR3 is TGTGCCAGCAGTTACACCCCAGTTGGCTCCTACGAGCAGTACTTC. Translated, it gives CASSYTPVGSYEQYF.

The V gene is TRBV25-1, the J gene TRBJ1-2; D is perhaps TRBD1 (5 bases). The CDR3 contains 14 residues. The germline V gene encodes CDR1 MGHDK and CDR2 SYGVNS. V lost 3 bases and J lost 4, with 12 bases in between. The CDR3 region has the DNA TGTGCCAGCAGTGACGGAGGGGCACGCTATGGCTACACCTTC. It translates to CASSDGGARYGYTF.

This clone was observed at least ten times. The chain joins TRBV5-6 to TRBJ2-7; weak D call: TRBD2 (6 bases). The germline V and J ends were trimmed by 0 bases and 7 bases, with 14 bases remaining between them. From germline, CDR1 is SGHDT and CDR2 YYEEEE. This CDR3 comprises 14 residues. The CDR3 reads CASSLVLATGEQYF. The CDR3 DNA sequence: TGTGCCAGCAGCTTGGTACTAGCCACGGGTGAGCAGTACTTC.

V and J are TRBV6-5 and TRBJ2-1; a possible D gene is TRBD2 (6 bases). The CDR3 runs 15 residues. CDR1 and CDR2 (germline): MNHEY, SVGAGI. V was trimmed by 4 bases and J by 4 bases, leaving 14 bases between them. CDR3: CASSSDGSRYNEQFF. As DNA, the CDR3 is TGTGCCAGCAGTTCAGACGGGAGCCGATACAATGAGCAGTTCTTC.

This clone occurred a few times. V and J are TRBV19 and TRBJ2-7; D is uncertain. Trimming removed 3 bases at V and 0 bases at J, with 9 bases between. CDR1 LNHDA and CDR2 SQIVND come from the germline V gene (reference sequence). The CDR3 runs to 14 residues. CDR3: CASSIASYSYEQYF. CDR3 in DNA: TGTGCCAGTAGTATTGCGTCATACTCCTACGAGCAGTACTTC.

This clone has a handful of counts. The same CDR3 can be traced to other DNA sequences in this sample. CDR3 sequence (DNA): TGTGCCAGTAACCCAGGGCAGAATCAGCCCCAGCATTTT. This codes for CASNPGQNQPQHF. The V gene is TRBV19, the J gene TRBJ1-5; D might be TRBD1 (5 bases). This CDR3 is built from 13 residues. The germline V and J ends were trimmed by 7 bases and 4 bases, with 11 bases remaining between them. CDR1 and CDR2 (germline): LNHDA, SQIVND (reference sequence).

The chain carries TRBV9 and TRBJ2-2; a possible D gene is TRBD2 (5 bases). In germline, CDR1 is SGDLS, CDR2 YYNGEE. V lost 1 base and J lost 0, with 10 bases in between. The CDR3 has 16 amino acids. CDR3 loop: CASSVSSGSNTGELFF. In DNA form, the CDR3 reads TGTGCCAGCAGCGTATCGTCGGGATCGAACACCGGGGAGCTGTTTTTT.

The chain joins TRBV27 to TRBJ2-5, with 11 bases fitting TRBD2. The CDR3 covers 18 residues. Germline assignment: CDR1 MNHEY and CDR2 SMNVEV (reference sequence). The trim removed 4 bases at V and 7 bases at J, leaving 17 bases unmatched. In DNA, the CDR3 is TGTGCCAGCAGTTCGGGGCCTAGCGGGGGGTTTAACCAACGGACCCAGTACTTC. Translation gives CASSSGPSGGFNQRTQYF.

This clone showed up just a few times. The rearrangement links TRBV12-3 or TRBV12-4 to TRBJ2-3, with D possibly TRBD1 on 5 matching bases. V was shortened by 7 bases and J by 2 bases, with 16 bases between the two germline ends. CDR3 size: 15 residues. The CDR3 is CASKPDRIATDTQYF. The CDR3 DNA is TGTGCCAGCAAACCAGACAGAATAGCCACAGATACGCAGTATTTT.

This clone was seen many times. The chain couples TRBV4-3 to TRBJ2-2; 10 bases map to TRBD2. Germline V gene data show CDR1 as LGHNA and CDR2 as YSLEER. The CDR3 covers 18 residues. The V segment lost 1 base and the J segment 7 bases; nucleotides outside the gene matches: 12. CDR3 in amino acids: CASSQARVSGGASGELFF. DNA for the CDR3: TGCGCCAGCAGCCAAGCCCGGGTGAGCGGGGGGGCTAGCGGGGAGCTGTTTTTT.

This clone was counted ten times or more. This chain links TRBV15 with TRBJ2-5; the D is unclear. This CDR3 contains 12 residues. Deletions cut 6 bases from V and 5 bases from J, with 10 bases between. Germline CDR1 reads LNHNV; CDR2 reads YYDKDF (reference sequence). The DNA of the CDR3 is TGTGCCACCAGGGGCGGTTGGGAGACCCAGTACTTC. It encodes CATRGGWETQYF.

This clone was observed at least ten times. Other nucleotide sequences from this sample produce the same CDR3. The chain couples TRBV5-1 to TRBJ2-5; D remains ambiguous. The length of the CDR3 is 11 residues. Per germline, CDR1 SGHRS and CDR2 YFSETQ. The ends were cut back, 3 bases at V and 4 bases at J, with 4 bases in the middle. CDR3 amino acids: CASSSRETQYF. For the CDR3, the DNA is TGCGCCAGCAGCTCTCGAGAGACCCAGTACTTC.

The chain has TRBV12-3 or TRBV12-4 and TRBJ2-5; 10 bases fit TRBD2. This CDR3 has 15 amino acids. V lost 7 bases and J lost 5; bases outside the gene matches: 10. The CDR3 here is CASTLGLAGVETQYF. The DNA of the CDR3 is TGTGCCAGCACCCTGGGGCTAGCGGGAGTGGAGACCCAGTACTTC.

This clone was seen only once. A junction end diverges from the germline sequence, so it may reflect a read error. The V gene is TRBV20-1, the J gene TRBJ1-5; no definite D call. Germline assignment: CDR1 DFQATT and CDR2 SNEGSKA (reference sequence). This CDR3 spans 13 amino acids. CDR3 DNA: TGCAGTGCTAGGAACGTGGGAAATCATCCCCAGCATTTC. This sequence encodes CSARNVGNHPQHF.

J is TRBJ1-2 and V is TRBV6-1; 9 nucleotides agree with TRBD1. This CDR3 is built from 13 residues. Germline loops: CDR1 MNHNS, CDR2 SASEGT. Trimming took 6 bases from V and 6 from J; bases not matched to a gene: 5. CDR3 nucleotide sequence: TGTGCCAGCAGCCAGGGACAGGGCCATGGCTACACCTTC. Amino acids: CASSQGQGHGYTF.

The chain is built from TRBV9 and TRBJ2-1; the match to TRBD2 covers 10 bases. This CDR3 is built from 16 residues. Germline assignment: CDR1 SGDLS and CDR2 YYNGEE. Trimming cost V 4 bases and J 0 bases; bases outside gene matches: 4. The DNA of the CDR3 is TGTGCCAGCAGCCTTGGACTAGCGGTCTCCTACAATGAGCAGTTCTTC. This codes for CASSLGLAVSYNEQFF.

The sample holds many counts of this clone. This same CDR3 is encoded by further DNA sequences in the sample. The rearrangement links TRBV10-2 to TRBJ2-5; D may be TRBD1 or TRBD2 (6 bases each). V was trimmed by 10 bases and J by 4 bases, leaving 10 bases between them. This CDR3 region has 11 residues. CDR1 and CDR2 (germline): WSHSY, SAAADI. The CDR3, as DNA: TGCGCCACGGGGGCTTTAGAGACCCAGTACTTC. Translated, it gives CATGALETQYF.